Below, 23 T cell receptor beta chains from the same sample are listed, as sequenced in a study of T cells after yellow fever vaccination. In TCRdb, the 5' RACE reads were re-called with MiXCR into one record per CDR3 protein. The table lists about 340,000 distinct CDR3 sequences, roughly 4% of them singletons, with less than 25% in the top ten. The specimen was PBMCs, collected 5 days after the yellow fever booster vaccination. The receptors were gathered from a man between 18 and 29 years old who received the YFV17D yellow fever vaccine.

The chain is built from TRBV28 and TRBJ2-3; 7 bases are shared with TRBD1. Per the germline V gene, CDR1 is MDHEN and CDR2 is SYDVKM. V shed 6 bases, J shed 5 bases, and the junction held 8 bases outside the gene matches. This CDR3 contains 14 residues. CDR3 bases: TGTGCCAGCAGCACGGGACAGAAGAAAGATACGCAGTATTTT. Translating gives CASSTGQKKDTQYF. Full variable domain (remainder filled in from reference TRBV28 and TRBJ2-3): DVKVTQSSRYLVKRTGEKVFLECVQDMDHENMFWYRQDPGLGLRLIYFSYDVKMKEKGDIPEGYSVSREKKERFSLILESASTNQTSMYLCASSTGQKKDTQYFGPGTRLTVL.

V usage is TRBV14 and J usage is TRBJ1-1; D is undetermined. Germline assignment: CDR1 SGHDN and CDR2 FVKESK. The CDR3 totals 14 residues. V lost 3 bases and J lost 0, with 8 bases in between. The CDR3 spells CASSQLEMNTEAFF. As DNA, the CDR3 is TGTGCCAGCAGCCAGTTGGAAATGAACACTGAAGCTTTCTTT. Variable domain in full (rest from reference TRBV14 and TRBJ1-1): EAGVTQFPSHSVIEKGQTVTLRCDPISGHDNLYWYRRVMGKEIKFLLHFVKESKQDESGMPNNRFLAERTGGTYSTLKVQPAELEDSGVYFCASSQLEMNTEAFFGQGTRLTVV.

This clonotype was counted ten times or more. This chain links TRBV5-1 with TRBJ1-1, with 11 bases fitting TRBD1. Germline CDR1 and CDR2: SGHRS and YFSETQ. CDR3 length: 14 amino acids. V lost 3 bases to trimming and J lost 11 bases; unmatched junction nucleotides: 9. CDR3 in DNA: TGCGCCAGCAGCTCCTACCGGACAGGGGGCGATGCTTTCTTT. Its translation: CASSSYRTGGDAFF. Filled out from reference TRBV5-1 and TRBJ1-1, the complete variable domain reads KAGVTQTPRYLIKTRGQQVTLSCSPISGHRSVSWYQQTPGQGLQFLFEYFSETQRNKGNFPGRFSGRQFSNSRSEMNVSTLELGDSALYLCASSSYRTGGDAFFGQGTRLTVV.

This clonotype was detected a few times. V is TRBV4-2 and J is TRBJ2-7; D is perhaps TRBD2 (7 bases). V lost 0 bases and J lost 0, with 15 bases in between. This CDR3 comprises 17 residues. CDR1 LGHNA and CDR2 YNFKEQ come from the germline V gene. The CDR3 loop reads CASSQDTAGGLSYEQYF. DNA of the CDR3: TGTGCCAGCAGCCAAGATACGGCCGGGGGGCTCTCCTACGAGCAGTACTTC.

This clonotype was detected only a few times. V is TRBV6-2 or TRBV6-3 and J is TRBJ1-1; tentatively, D is TRBD1 (6 bases). This CDR3 region has 15 residues. Deletions cut 6 bases from V and 6 bases from J, with 20 bases between. CDR1 is MNHEY, CDR2 SVGEGT, per germline. The CDR3 coding sequence is TGTGCCAGCAGGCAGCCACAGGGAGGTAGAGCTGAAGCTTTCTTT. Protein: CASRQPQGGRAEAFF.

The chain has TRBV20-1 and TRBJ2-3; TRBD2 agrees at 9 bases. Losses at the gene ends were 4 bases for V and 4 bases for J; bases not matched to a gene: 9. CDR3 length: 15 amino acids. Germline V gene data show CDR1 as DFQATT and CDR2 as SNEGSKA (reference sequence). The CDR3 DNA reads TGCAGTGCTATACCCGGGACTAGCAGCGCAGATACGCAGTATTTT. Residues: CSAIPGTSSADTQYF.

This clonotype was counted a few times. The genes are TRBV4-2 and TRBJ2-1; D ambiguous. The V and J ends lost 0 bases and 0 bases respectively, with 6 bases between them. Germline V gene sequence: CDR1 LGHNA, CDR2 YNFKEQ. The CDR3 runs 15 residues. CDR3 protein: CASSQDQPSYNEQFF. The CDR3, as DNA: TGTGCCAGCAGCCAAGATCAGCCCTCCTACAATGAGCAGTTCTTC.

The rearrangement joins TRBV7-2 to TRBJ1-2; 8 bases fit TRBD1. Germline V gene sequence: CDR1 SGHTA, CDR2 FQGNSA. Trimming cost V 4 bases and J 4 bases; bases outside gene matches: 5. The CDR3 is made up of 14 amino acids. The CDR3 sequence is CASSSSTGAYGYTF. The CDR3 bases are TGTGCCAGCAGCTCGTCGACAGGGGCCTATGGCTACACCTTC.

This clonotype was detected ten times or more. The V call is TRBV15, the J call TRBJ2-7; tentatively, D is TRBD1 (6 bases). Germline V lookup: CDR1 LNHNV, CDR2 YYDKDF (reference sequence). V lost 3 bases to trimming and J lost 2 bases, with 11 bases between them. The CDR3 runs 14 residues. The CDR3 region is CATSSRGLAYEQYV. The CDR3 region has the DNA TGTGCCACCAGCAGCAGGGGTCTCGCCTACGAGCAGTACGTC.

This clonotype turned up a few times. The J gene is TRBJ2-2, the V gene TRBV6-5, with 10 bases identical to TRBD1. V was pared by 7 bases and J by 5 bases, with 10 bases of the junction left unmatched. Germline V gene lookup returns CDR1 MNHEY and CDR2 SVGAGI. The CDR3 is 16 residues long. CDR3 loop: CASTSTGTGVTGELFF. CDR3 nucleotide sequence: TGTGCCAGCACCTCGACAGGGACAGGGGTTACCGGGGAGCTGTTTTTT.

The chain couples TRBV19 to TRBJ1-6; TRBD1 matches at 11 bases. With V trimmed by 7 bases and J by 8 bases, 4 bases remained unmatched. Germline values: CDR1 LNHDA, CDR2 SQIVND (reference sequence). The CDR3 is 14 residues long. CDR3: CASTGGQGDSPLHF. The DNA of the CDR3 is TGTGCCAGTACGGGGGGACAGGGGGATTCACCCCTCCACTTT.

This clonotype has a count of ten or more. V gene TRBV29-1 combines with J gene TRBJ2-7; D is possibly TRBD1 (9 bases). Germline V gene lookup returns CDR1 SQVTM and CDR2 ANQGSEA. The CDR3 extends over 14 amino acids. Trimming cost V 6 bases and J 4 bases, with 19 bases left between them. The DNA of the CDR3 is TGCAGCGTCCTCGGGGGGGACAGGGTGTACGAGCAGTACTTC. This codes for CSVLGGDRVYEQYF.

This clonotype was found a few times. The chain employs TRBV19 and TRBJ2-7; tentative D call: TRBD1 (5 bases). The germline V gene encodes CDR1 LNHDA and CDR2 SQIVND (reference sequence). Trimming pared 1 base from V and 3 bases from J, leaving 10 bases between. The CDR3 is made up of 14 amino acids. The CDR3 bases are TGTGCCAGTAGTATAGGGACACCGATCTACGAGCAGTACTTC. Its translation is CASSIGTPIYEQYF.

A few counts support this clonotype. A much larger clone differs by one base, so this may be a read error. The chain joins TRBV7-9 to TRBJ2-3, with unresolved D. V was cut by 1 base and J by 2 bases, with 4 bases left in between. In germline, CDR1 is SEHNR, CDR2 FQNEAQ (reference sequence). This CDR3 is 13 amino acids long. The CDR3 DNA sequence: TGTGCCAGCAGCTTAGTCCACACAGATACGCAGTATTTT. Its protein product is CASSLVHTDTQYF.

This clonotype was found many times. CDR3 nucleotide sequence: TGTGCCAGCAGGCTGACGCAACAGAACACCGGGGAGCTGTTTTTT. The encoded protein is CASRLTQQNTGELFF. The J gene is TRBJ2-2, the V gene TRBV14; D is unresolved. The germline gives CDR1 SGHDN, CDR2 FVKESK. Trimming pared 6 bases from V and 1 base from J, leaving 12 bases between. The CDR3 sequence is 15 residues long.

This clonotype has only a few counts. The rearrangement joins TRBV6-5 to TRBJ2-5; 7 nucleotides agree with TRBD1. V lost 0 bases, J lost 4 bases, and 8 bases stayed unmatched. The CDR3 contains 16 residues. Germline CDR1 reads MNHEY; CDR2 reads SVGAGI. The CDR3 nucleotides are TGTGCCAGCAGTTACTCGATGGGACAGCTACTAGAGACCCAGTACTTC. Translated, it gives CASSYSMGQLLETQYF.

This clonotype was seen a handful of times. CDR3 residues: CASSLPSGGTDTQYF. CDR3 in DNA: TGCGCCAGCAGCCTCCCCAGCGGGGGCACAGATACGCAGTATTTT. V gene TRBV5-1 combines with J gene TRBJ2-3; TRBD2 agrees at 7 bases. Germline CDR1 and CDR2: SGHRS and YFSETQ. The length of the CDR3 is 15 residues. J gave up 1 base and V 4 bases, and 6 bases lay outside the gene matches.

This clonotype was detected a few times. The chain combines TRBV6-6 with TRBJ1-5; a weak D match, TRBD1 (6 bases). The CDR3 totals 14 residues. Trimming left V 0 bases short and J 7 bases short, with 10 bases between. Per the germline V gene, CDR1 is MNHNY and CDR2 is SVGAGI (reference sequence). The CDR3 sequence is CASSYSGGRQPQHF. Here the CDR3 DNA reads TGTGCCAGCAGTTACTCGGGGGGCCGCCAGCCCCAGCATTTT.

The chain has TRBV20-1 and TRBJ1-2, with D tentatively TRBD1 (6 bases). The CDR3 extends over 13 amino acids. CDR1 and CDR2 from the germline V gene are DFQATT and SNEGSKA (reference sequence). V shed 3 bases and J shed 2 bases, with 10 bases lying between them. Here the CDR3 DNA reads TGCAGTGCTAGGCCAGGGGCAAACTATGGCTACACCTTC. It is translated as CSARPGANYGYTF.

This clonotype occurred many times. The genes are TRBV4-3 and TRBJ1-2; D possibly corresponds to TRBD1 (5 bases). The CDR3 length is 14 residues. The V gene's germline CDR1 is LGHNA and CDR2 YSLEER. Trimming left V 2 bases short and J 6 bases short, with 13 bases between. CDR3 coding DNA: TGCGCCAGCAGCCAACCTTCCCAGGGCGATGGCTACACCTTC. It specifies CASSQPSQGDGYTF.

V usage is TRBV6-2 or TRBV6-3 and J usage is TRBJ2-7; D is perhaps TRBD2 (6 bases). The CDR3 has 13 amino acids. Trimming shortened V by 5 bases and J by 6 bases, and 14 bases separated the two germline ends. Germline lookup yields CDR1 MNHEY and CDR2 SVGEGT. CDR3 nucleotide sequence: TGTGCCAGCAGTCGGAACACGCGGGGCGAGCAGTACGTC. This translates into CASSRNTRGEQYV.

This clonotype was seen more than once but under ten times. V and J are TRBV6-2 or TRBV6-3 and TRBJ2-3; no definite D call. Germline V gene sequence: CDR1 MNHEY, CDR2 SVGEGT. This CDR3 has 12 amino acids. V lost 6 bases and J 5 bases, leaving 9 bases between the germline ends. The CDR3 sequence: CASSHVLDTQYF. CDR3 nucleotides: TGTGCCAGCAGCCACGTACTAGATACGCAGTATTTT.

This clonotype occurred a few times. The V gene is TRBV7-8, the J gene TRBJ2-3; 7 bases fit TRBD1. Germline CDR1 is SGHVS and CDR2 is FQNEAQ. V lost 5 bases to trimming and J lost 4 bases; unmatched junction nucleotides: 6. The CDR3 spans 14 residues. The CDR3 bases are TGTGCCAGCAGCACCGGCCAGGGGGCAGATACGCAGTATTTT. This translates into CASSTGQGADTQYF.